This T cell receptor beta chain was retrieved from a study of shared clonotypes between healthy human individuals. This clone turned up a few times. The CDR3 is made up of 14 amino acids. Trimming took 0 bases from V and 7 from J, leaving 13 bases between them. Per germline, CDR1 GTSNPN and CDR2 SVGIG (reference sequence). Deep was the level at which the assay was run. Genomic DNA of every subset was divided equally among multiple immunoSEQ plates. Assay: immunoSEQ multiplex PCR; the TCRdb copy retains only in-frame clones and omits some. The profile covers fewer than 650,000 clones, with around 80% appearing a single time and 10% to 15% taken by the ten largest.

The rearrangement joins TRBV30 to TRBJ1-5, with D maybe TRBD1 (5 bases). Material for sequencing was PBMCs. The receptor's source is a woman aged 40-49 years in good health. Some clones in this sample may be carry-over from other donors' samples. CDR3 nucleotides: TGTGCCTGGAGTGTACGAAGAGGGGACCAGCCCCAGCATTTT. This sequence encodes CAWSVRRGDQPQHF.